Listed here is a single T cell receptor (beta chain). The record originates from a study of PD-L1 blockade in urothelial cancer. The overall study: Patients commenced intravenous atezolizumab, 1,200 mg every 3 weeks, at some point between 2012 and 2014. Bladder-origin urothelial cancer in males described about 85% of the 29 patients.

The CDR3 sequence is 15 residues long. CDR1 and CDR2 (germline): MNHEY, SMNVEV (reference sequence). Trimming cost V 3 bases and J 3 bases, with 13 bases left between them. Sequencing was performed with immunoSEQ multiplex PCR; in TCRdb, only in-frame clones are kept and a portion is missing. This sample has under 55,000 clones, with approximately 84% found just once. This material consisted of PBMCs, taken around atezolizumab (anti-PD-L1) treatment. The sequence derives from a man aged 40-50 years with urothelial cancer. The rearrangement uses TRBV27 and TRBJ2-3, with TRBD2 as a possible D gene (6 bases). In DNA, the CDR3 is TGTGCCAGCAGTTTCGGGGGAACGGGTACAGATACGCAGTATTTT. This gives the protein CASSFGGTGTDTQYF.